The 7 T cell receptor beta chains given below trace back to one sample, sequenced in a study of blood T cell repertoires in COVID-19. Generated by immunoSEQ multiplex PCR, the TCRdb table keeps only in-frame clones and is missing some. This table holds 60,000 to 95,000 clones, under 95% found once. Sample: peripheral blood. The receptors derive from a human donor in a cohort sampled during active COVID-19.

V usage is TRBV7-3 and J usage is TRBJ2-1; perhaps TRBD1 as D (6 bases). Germline lookup yields CDR1 SGHTA and CDR2 FQGTGA. The CDR3 sequence is 13 residues long. Deletions cut 5 bases from V and 10 bases from J, with 15 bases between. The CDR3 loop reads CASSATGPGEQFF. CDR3 nucleotide sequence: TGTGCCAGCAGCGCGACAGGACCTGGGGAGCAGTTCTTC.

In nucleotides, the CDR3 is TGTGCCAGCTTAGATGACAGGGAAGAGACCCAGTACTTC. This sequence encodes CASLDDREETQYF. This sequence joins TRBV18 and TRBJ2-5, with 7 bases matching TRBD1. From germline, CDR1 is KGHSH and CDR2 LQKENI. This CDR3 has 13 amino acids. The V and J ends lost 7 bases and 3 bases, in that order; junction bases with no gene match: 5.

This clone was found once. The chain carries TRBV10-3 and TRBJ2-1; D perhaps matches TRBD2 (6 bases). Germline assignment: CDR1 ENHRY and CDR2 SYGVKD. The CDR3 length is 13 residues. Trimming took 4 bases from V and 2 from J, leaving 6 bases between them. This chain's CDR3 is CAISGGAYNEQFF. The CDR3 nucleotides read TGTGCCATCAGTGGCGGGGCCTACAATGAGCAGTTCTTC.

The CDR3 reads CASSFGRDRKFYEQYF. CDR3 coding DNA: TGTGCCAGCAGCTTCGGCCGGGACAGGAAGTTCTACGAGCAGTACTTC. This sequence joins TRBV12-1 and TRBJ2-7; the table's D call, TRBD1, has no DNA check behind it. TRBV12-1 has pseudogene status. This CDR3 comprises 16 residues.

CDR3: CASSLAYRGASNTGELFF. As DNA, the CDR3 is TGTGCCAGCAGCTTAGCGTACCGGGGGGCCTCGAACACCGGGGAGCTGTTTTTT. The rearrangement links TRBV7-2 to TRBJ2-2; TRBD2 might be the D (7 bases). In germline, CDR1 is SGHTA, CDR2 FQGNSA. CDR3 length: 18 amino acids. The V gene lost 0 bases and the J gene lost 0 bases, with 14 bases spanning the gap.

This clone was seen only once. V is TRBV4-3 and J is TRBJ2-1, with 8 bases identical to TRBD2. V shed 1 base and J 8 bases; nucleotides not matched to a gene: 10. CDR1 is LGHNA, CDR2 YSLEER, per germline. The CDR3 has 16 residues. Here the CDR3 DNA reads TGCGCCAGCAGCCAAGGACCCGGGGGGGTAGGGTATGAGCAGTTCTTC. Translated: CASSQGPGGVGYEQFF.

This clone showed up just once. This CDR3 is also generated by other DNA sequences in the sample. The chain is built from TRBV4-1 and TRBJ2-3; 9 nucleotides line up with TRBD1. The junction had 4 bases not matched to a gene; V was cut back by 0 bases and J by 6 bases. The CDR3 sequence is 15 residues long. Germline V gene sequence: CDR1 MGHRA, CDR2 YSYEKL. CDR3 nucleotide sequence: TGCGCCAGCAGCCAAGAGACAGGGGGATGGGATACGCAGTATTTT. Its translation is CASSQETGGWDTQYF.